These T cell receptor beta chains were read from a single sample in a study of blood T cell repertoires in COVID-19. Here immunoSEQ multiplex PCR was the method, and the copy in TCRdb shows in-frame clones only, minus some. The sample records 34,000 or so clones, roughly 87% being singletons. Sample: peripheral blood. These receptors originate from a man aged 50-59 years with active or convalescent COVID-19. CDR3s include the opening cysteine and the closing phenylalanine or tryptophan. A D gene is named only where the DNA matches it firmly. Size is omitted from some rows. Given values are once, few, many or a class for expanded clones.

j_gene,d_gene,v_gene,abundance,CDR3aa,CDR3nt
TRBJ2-3,TRBD2,TRBV19,NA,CASSVGLDSDTQYF,TGTGCCAGTAGTGTGGGACTAGACTCAGATACGCAGTATTTT
TRBJ2-1,TRBD2,TRBV27,few,CASSLVGLDSSYNEQFF,TGTGCCAGCAGTTTGGTCGGACTAGATAGCTCCTACAATGAGCAGTTCTTC
TRBJ1-2,NA,TRBV27,NA,CASSSDIRYHGYTF,TGTGCCAGCAGTTCGGACATACGGTACCATGGCTACACCTTC
TRBJ2-1,TRBD2,TRBV27,NA,CASSPGTRVTIPRYNEQFF,TGTGCCAGCAGTCCCGGGACTAGGGTAACTATACCTCGCTACAATGAGCAGTTCTTC
TRBJ2-5,NA,TRBV3-1/TRBV3-2,NA,CASSQDTGLGTQYF,TGTGCCAGCAGCCAAGATACAGGGCTTGGAACCCAGTACTTC
TRBJ2-7,TRBD2,TRBV11-2,once,CASSLDRGTSGRGQYF,TGTGCCAGCAGCTTAGACAGGGGGACTAGCGGGAGAGGGCAGTACTTC
TRBJ2-1,TRBD2,TRBV5-1,once,CASSLLAVSSYNEQFF,TGCGCCAGCAGTCTTCTAGCGGTAAGCTCCTACAATGAGCAGTTCTTC
TRBJ2-7,NA,TRBV12-5,NA,CASGFRQAPFYEQYF,TGTGCTAGTGGTTTCCGGCAGGCGCCCTTCTACGAGCAGTACTTC
TRBJ2-1,NA,TRBV24-1,few,CATSDFREAWFF,TGTGCCACCAGTGATTTCCGGGAAGCCTGGTTCTTC
TRBJ2-7,TRBD1,TRBV4-2,NA,CASSQGHRGTYEQYF,TGTGCCAGCAGCCAAGGGCACAGGGGTACCTACGAGCAGTACTTC
TRBJ1-2,NA,TRBV14,NA,CASSQDSVRARGIYGYTF,TGTGCCAGCAGCCAAGATTCGGTCAGGGCGAGAGGCATCTATGGCTACACCTTC
TRBJ1-5,NA,TRBV2,few,CASSDRVSNQPQHF,TGTGCCAGCAGTGACAGGGTTAGCAATCAGCCCCAGCATTTT
TRBJ1-1,NA,TRBV6-5,NA,CASSIDGQLNTEAFF,TGTGCCAGCAGTATCGATGGACAGCTTAACACTGAAGCTTTCTTT
TRBJ1-4,TRBD1,TRBV6-5,NA,CASRPGGTNEKLFF,TGTGCCAGCAGACCAGGGGGCACCAATGAAAAACTGTTTTTT
TRBJ2-1,NA,TRBV28,NA,CASSFRGRGTNEQFF,TGTGCCAGCAGTTTTAGGGGGAGGGGAACCAATGAGCAGTTCTTC
TRBJ1-1,NA,TRBV4-3,NA,CASSHRLNTEAFF,TGCGCCAGCAGCCATCGTCTGAACACTGAAGCTTTCTTT
TRBJ2-5,NA,TRBV5-3,NA,CARRDKAGQSRTQETQYF,TGTGCCAGAAGAGACAAGGCAGGACAGTCAAGGACGCAAGAGACCCAGTACTTC
TRBJ1-4,NA,TRBV5-8,NA,CASSLDLATNEKLFF,TGTGCCAGCAGCTTGGATCTCGCAACTAATGAAAAACTGTTTTTT
TRBJ1-2,TRBD1,TRBV29-1,NA,CSVVGAGGLYGYTF,TGCAGCGTTGTTGGGGCAGGGGGCCTCTATGGCTACACCTTC